The clone carrying this TCR beta chain was counted many times. Its antigen is unidentified. Cells sorted as Tregs were CD4+, CD25+ and CD127-/low. Whole-study findings and limits: Tumor memory CD4+ T cell TCR gene usage clustered with blood and lymph node memory CD4+ cells and lymph node naive CD4+ cells.

TCRdb independently ran MiXCR on the 5' RACE reads; one entry per CDR3 protein. The sample includes 35,000 to 50,000 distinct CDR3 sequences, around 20% of them seen just once. The CDR3 consists of 15 residues. Per the germline V gene, CDR1 is SGHRS and CDR2 is YFSETQ. Trimming cost V 7 bases and J 1 base, with 14 bases left between them. The chain employs TRBV5-1 and TRBJ2-2, with a tentative D call TRBD1 (5 bases). The TCR comes from a female donor with breast cancer. Sequencing was performed on Tregs sorted from blood. CDR3 residues: CASREGALNTGELFF. The CDR3 nucleotides read TGCGCCAGCCGCGAAGGGGCCTTGAACACCGGGGAGCTGTTTTTT.